The clone carrying this T cell receptor beta chain was detected only once. Antigen: not known. This record belongs to a study of OX40 agonist ivuxolimab in advanced cancers. Study-level results: The average count of expanded clones was higher among CD8+ T cells than among CD4+. By week 6 at 0.1 to 3.0 mg/kg, blood CD4+ and CD8+ T cells had expanded clonally.

J gave up 0 bases and V 0 bases, and 7 bases lay outside the gene matches. The germline gives CDR1 MGHRA, CDR2 YSYEKL. The CDR3 spans 20 residues. Data came from immunoSEQ multiplex PCR; TCRdb stores just in-frame clones and leaves some out. In the table there are over 25,000 clones, around 90% of which are singletons. The rearrangement uses TRBV4-1 and TRBJ2-3; 15 positions agree with TRBD2. The material was CD4+ or CD8+ T cells sorted from blood, obtained in a trial of the OX40 agonist ivuxolimab. The TCR was taken from an adult with an advanced solid tumor such as melanoma, head and neck, liver or kidney cancer. This chain's CDR3 is CASSQEGLAGGPTSTDTQYF. CDR3 nucleotides: TGCGCCAGCAGCCAAGAGGGACTAGCGGGGGGCCCTACGAGCACAGATACGCAGTATTTT.